This entry features one TCR beta chain sequence. No antigen is known for it. Time point of the sample: persistent/refractory GD, antithyroid drugs over 5 years with positive TRAb. After RNA was extracted from PBMCs, the TCR library was made from it. American Thyroid Association guidelines defined Graves' disease diagnosis. This sample was taken from a study of regulatory T cells in long-lasting Graves disease. General study points: A greater number of public clonotypes (over 2,500) was shared by persistent patients than by new patients (about 990). When disease was persistent, TRBV28, TRBJ1-2 and TRBJ2-5 were the favored segments.

Germline values: CDR1 WNHNN, CDR2 SYGVQD (reference sequence). This CDR3 region has 14 residues. V lost 2 bases and J 2 bases, leaving 10 bases between the germline ends. HTBI primers from iRepertoire and Arm-PCR of CDR3 regions yielded the TCR beta libraries. Each CDR3 protein gets one entry after TCRdb re-called the multiplex PCR reads with MiXCR. The sample lists approximately 690,000 distinct CDR3 sequences; 25% to 30% were seen once. Sample: peripheral blood mononuclear cells (PBMCs), taken when the disease was refractory, from a patient treated with antithyroid drugs. The source of this sequence is a female donor with Graves disease. The rearrangement joins TRBV10-1 to TRBJ2-7, with D maybe TRBD1 (6 bases). The CDR3 DNA reads TGCGCCAGCAGTGAGCGAGGGGGAGCCTACGAGCAGTACTTC. It codes for CASSERGGAYEQYF.